This passage covers 20 T cell receptor beta chains from one sample sequenced in a study of blood T cell repertoires in COVID-19. Clones were read by immunoSEQ multiplex PCR, and TCRdb kept only the in-frame ones, dropping some. The table records a few hundred thousand clones, approximately 83% of them present only once. The sample was PBMCs or T cells enriched from blood (not recorded which). The source of these receptors is a woman under 40 who had recovered from COVID-19.

This CDR3 reads CASSDGWTGSYGYTF. The CDR3 region has the DNA TGTGCCAGCAGTGACGGCTGGACAGGGTCCTATGGCTACACCTTC. The genes are TRBV6-1 and TRBJ1-2, with 8 bases matching TRBD1. The trim removed 3 bases at V and 4 bases at J, leaving 7 bases unmatched. Germline CDR1 MNHNS, CDR2 SASEGT. The CDR3 extends over 15 amino acids.

The sample holds a few counts of this clone. This chain connects TRBV5-4 to TRBJ2-5; TRBD2 aligns across 7 bases. Germline V gene data show CDR1 as SGHNT and CDR2 as YYREEE (reference sequence). The CDR3 runs 15 residues. The junction had 8 bases not matched to a gene; V was cut back by 1 base and J by 5 bases. CDR3 in amino acids: CASSLQAGVGETQYF. The CDR3 nucleotides read TGTGCCAGCAGCTTGCAGGCGGGAGTCGGTGAGACCCAGTACTTC. The full variable domain, in which reference TRBV5-4 and TRBJ2-5 provide the parts outside the CDR3, is ETGVTQSPTHLIKTRGQQVTLRCSSQSGHNTVSWYQQALGQGPQFIFQYYREEENGRGNFPPRFSGLQFPNYSSELNVNALELDDSALYLCASSLQAGVGETQYFGPGTRLLVL.

The V and J genes are TRBV4-1 and TRBJ1-1; 9 bases match TRBD1. This CDR3 is built from 14 residues. Germline-derived CDR1 and CDR2 are MGHRA and YSYEKL. The trim removed 4 bases at V and 3 bases at J, leaving 3 bases unmatched. CDR3 sequence: CASSLRQGDTEAFF. CDR3 in DNA: TGCGCCAGCAGCCTTCGACAGGGGGACACTGAAGCTTTCTTT.

V usage is TRBV7-6 and J usage is TRBJ1-1; D unclear. Germline assignment: CDR1 SGHVS and CDR2 FNYEAQ. Trimming shortened V by 1 base and J by 7 bases, and 10 bases separated the two germline ends. The CDR3 extends over 13 amino acids. The CDR3 protein is CASSLDPKSEAFF. The CDR3 DNA follows: TGTGCCAGCAGCTTAGACCCAAAGAGTGAAGCTTTCTTT.

The chain employs TRBV10-3 and TRBJ1-2, with TRBD1 matching 7 bases. Germline V lookup: CDR1 ENHRY, CDR2 SYGVKD. This CDR3 comprises 16 residues. Trimming cost V 6 bases and J 6 bases; bases outside gene matches: 16. CDR3 bases: TGTGCCATCAGGGTCTTTAAGCTACAGGGGACGGATGGCTACACCTTC. This translates into CAIRVFKLQGTDGYTF.

The chain has TRBV7-6 and TRBJ1-1; D is perhaps TRBD1 (6 bases). In germline, CDR1 is SGHVS, CDR2 FNYEAQ. V lost 1 base and J 1 base, leaving 16 bases between the germline ends. The CDR3 sequence is 17 residues long. CDR3 bases: TGTGCCAGCAGCTTAGGGCGCGACACAGGGACGAACACTGAAGCTTTCTTT. As protein: CASSLGRDTGTNTEAFF.

This CDR3 reads CASRLGQRGNSPLHF. CDR3 coding DNA: TGTGCCAGCAGACTAGGACAGAGAGGTAATTCACCCCTCCACTTT. V usage is TRBV28 and J usage is TRBJ1-6; D perhaps matches TRBD1 (6 bases). The CDR3 is made up of 15 amino acids. Per germline, CDR1 MDHEN and CDR2 SYDVKM. Trimming pared 6 bases from V and 6 bases from J, leaving 15 bases between.

The CDR3 reads CASNVPRQGREKLFF. The CDR3 bases are TGTGCCAGTAATGTTCCGAGACAGGGGAGAGAAAAACTGTTTTTT. The V call is TRBV19, the J call TRBJ1-4, with 8 positions matching TRBD1. V trimming: 7 bases; J trimming: 8 bases; junction bases outside the gene matches: 12. The germline V gene encodes CDR1 LNHDA and CDR2 SQIVND (reference sequence). The CDR3 has 15 amino acids.

The chain joins TRBV7-6 to TRBJ2-3, with 9 positions matching TRBD1. This CDR3 has 16 amino acids. V shed 1 base, J shed 4 bases, and the junction held 6 bases outside the gene matches. The germline gives CDR1 SGHVS, CDR2 FNYEAQ. The CDR3 is CASSLDLGQGPDTQYF. The CDR3 region has the DNA TGTGCCAGCAGCTTAGATCTGGGACAGGGCCCAGATACGCAGTATTTT.

This clone has just one count. The gene calls are TRBV28 and TRBJ2-3; 10 bases map to TRBD1. The CDR3 is 14 residues long. V was clipped by 7 bases and J by 6 bases; unmatched bases: 7. Germline CDR1 and CDR2: MDHEN and SYDVKM. The CDR3 reads CASTGQGVGDTQYF. CDR3 DNA sequence: TGTGCCAGCACCGGACAGGGGGTAGGGGATACGCAGTATTTT.

The gene calls are TRBV28 and TRBJ2-3; 9 nucleotides line up with TRBD1. The CDR3 covers 15 residues. Trimming cost V 7 bases and J 3 bases; bases outside gene matches: 8. Germline assignment: CDR1 MDHEN and CDR2 SYDVKM. The CDR3 region is CASTTPTGGTDTQYF. CDR3 DNA: TGTGCCAGCACGACACCGACAGGGGGGACAGATACGCAGTATTTT.

The V gene is TRBV9, the J gene TRBJ1-6; 7 nucleotides match TRBD1. Germline V gene data show CDR1 as SGDLS and CDR2 as YYNGEE. Losses at the gene ends were 7 bases for V and 5 bases for J; bases not matched to a gene: 3. This CDR3 has 13 residues. For the CDR3, the DNA is TGTGCCAGCGGCAGGGGGGATAATTCACCCCTCCACTTT. As protein: CASGRGDNSPLHF.

The V gene is TRBV7-9, the J gene TRBJ2-1; 7 bases align to TRBD1. CDR3 length: 14 residues. J gave up 5 bases and V 5 bases, and 6 bases lay outside the gene matches. Germline V lookup: CDR1 SEHNR, CDR2 FQNEAQ (reference sequence). CDR3 sequence (DNA): TGTGCCAGCAGCACCGGACAGGTGCACAATGAGCAGTTCTTC. It codes for CASSTGQVHNEQFF.

The chain carries TRBV5-4 and TRBJ1-1; TRBD1 aligns across 7 bases. With V trimmed by 4 bases and J by 1 base, 7 bases remained unmatched. Germline V gene sequence: CDR1 SGHNT, CDR2 YYREEE (reference sequence). There are 15 residues in the CDR3. CDR3 DNA: TGTGCCAGCAGCGAAGGACAGGCGAAGAACACTGAAGCTTTCTTT. Translation gives CASSEGQAKNTEAFF.

The chain is built from TRBV9 and TRBJ1-1; possibly TRBD1 for D (5 bases). Germline V lookup: CDR1 SGDLS, CDR2 YYNGEE. The V and J ends lost 3 bases and 6 bases respectively, with 18 bases between them. The CDR3 spans 15 residues. The CDR3 spells CASSDGGSLIAEAFF. CDR3 sequence (DNA): TGTGCCAGCAGCGATGGGGGGTCTCTTATCGCTGAAGCTTTCTTT.

The J gene is TRBJ2-1, the V gene TRBV25-1; 9 bases match TRBD2. Trimming cost V 6 bases and J 0 bases; bases outside gene matches: 6. The CDR3 sequence is 16 residues long. CDR1 and CDR2 (germline): MGHDK, SYGVNS. The CDR3 reads CASRGLAPSSYNEQFF. DNA of the CDR3: TGTGCCAGCAGGGGACTAGCCCCAAGCTCCTACAATGAGCAGTTCTTC.

The chain uses TRBV3-1 (or the pseudogene TRBV3-2) and TRBJ2-7; D not certain. Trimming stripped 2 bases from V and 1 base from J, with 12 bases between. Germline values: CDR1 LGHDT, CDR2 YNNKEL (reference sequence). CDR3 length equals 15 residues. DNA for the CDR3: TGTGCCAGCAGCCAAATCCAGGTTGCGTCCTACGAGCAGTACTTC. Its protein is CASSQIQVASYEQYF.

The chain carries TRBV19 and TRBJ2-1; D perhaps matches TRBD1 (5 bases). This CDR3 spans 16 amino acids. Germline loops: CDR1 LNHDA, CDR2 SQIVND (reference sequence). V was cut by 5 bases and J by 5 bases, with 19 bases left in between. The CDR3 region is CASSPQGLPPHNEQFF. The CDR3 bases are TGTGCCAGTAGTCCCCAGGGCCTCCCCCCTCACAATGAGCAGTTCTTC. Full variable domain (rest looked up from reference TRBV19 and TRBJ2-1): DGGITQSPKYLFRKEGQNVTLSCEQNLNHDAMYWYRQDPGQGLRLIYYSQIVNDFQKGDIAEGYSVSREKKESFPLTVTSAQKNPTAFYLCASSPQGLPPHNEQFFGPGTRLTVL.

Only a few counts were recorded for this clone. The chain links TRBV7-2 to TRBJ1-3; unclear D gene. The CDR3 spans 14 residues. Germline-derived CDR1 and CDR2 are SGHTA and FQGNSA. V was shortened by 2 bases and J by 0 bases, with 5 bases between the two germline ends. CDR3 coding DNA: TGTGCCAGCAGCTTACAGATCTCTGGAAACACCATATATTTT. Encoded protein: CASSLQISGNTIYF.

The chain carries TRBV7-2 and TRBJ1-1; D is unresolved. Germline CDR1 and CDR2: SGHTA and FQGNSA. The length of the CDR3 is 13 residues. V lost 6 bases and J lost 1, with 9 bases in between. In nucleotides, the CDR3 is TGTGCCAGCAGAGAGAGAGCGAACACTGAAGCTTTCTTT. Translating gives CASRERANTEAFF.